Presented here are 18 T cell receptor beta chains from one specimen sequenced in a study of T cell repertoires in aging, cancer and after chemotherapy. Amplification of TCR beta used genomic DNA extracted from peripheral blood. A mixed TRB-A/B primer pool amplified rearranged TRB by multiplex touch-down PCR. TCRdb ran MiXCR on the multiplex PCR reads and lists one entry per CDR3 protein. Of 5,300 or so distinct CDR3 sequences listed, 25% to 30% were seen once; the top ten hold roughly a third. Sequencing input: blood. These TCRs come from a human donor with a solid tumor.

This clonotype was seen a handful of times. The genes are TRBV7-2 and TRBJ2-5, with D perhaps matching TRBD1 (7 bases). Trimming pared 2 bases from V and 3 bases from J, leaving 10 bases between. The CDR3 has 14 residues. Per germline, CDR1 SGHTA and CDR2 FQGNSA. This CDR3 reads CASSLQGGKETQYF. The CDR3 nucleotides read TGTGCCAGCAGCTTACAGGGGGGAAAAGAGACCCAGTACTTC.

This clonotype was recorded a few times. One end of the junction does not line up with germline, which may come from a read error. The chain couples TRBV4-3 to TRBJ2-7; D is undetermined. CDR3 size: 14 residues. CDR1 is LGHNA, CDR2 YSLEER, per germline. The CDR3 region has the DNA TGTGCCAGCAGCCGCCGAACACCCCCCTACGAGCAGTACTTC. Encoded protein: CASSRRTPPYEQYF.

This clonotype was recorded a few times. The V gene is TRBV29-1, the J gene TRBJ2-1, with TRBD2 matching 7 bases. V gave up 5 bases and J gave up 6 bases; unmatched junction bases: 4. Germline CDR1 SQVTM, CDR2 ANQGSEA. This CDR3 region has 12 residues. The CDR3: CSVIRTSNEQFF. The CDR3 nucleotides read TGCAGCGTTATTAGGACTAGCAATGAGCAGTTCTTC.

This clonotype was counted a single time. J is TRBJ2-3 and V is TRBV5-1; 10 bases map to TRBD2. CDR1 and CDR2 (germline): SGHRS, YFSETQ. The length of the CDR3 is 15 residues. V lost 3 bases, J lost 0 bases, and 1 base stayed unmatched. CDR3 protein: CASSWGLASTDTQYF. DNA of the CDR3: TGCGCCAGCAGCTGGGGACTAGCGAGCACAGATACGCAGTATTTT. Filled out from reference TRBV5-1 and TRBJ2-3, the complete variable domain reads KAGVTQTPRYLIKTRGQQVTLSCSPISGHRSVSWYQQTPGQGLQFLFEYFSETQRNKGNFPGRFSGRQFSNSRSEMNVSTLELGDSALYLCASSWGLASTDTQYFGPGTRLTVL.

On this clonotype: With a much larger clone just one base away, this may be a read error. This chain uses TRBV6-2 or TRBV6-3 with TRBJ2-1; 9 bases match TRBD1. The CDR3 is 13 amino acids. Germline V gene lookup returns CDR1 MNHEY and CDR2 SVGEGT. This CDR3 reads CASTGTGRNEQLF. In DNA, the CDR3 is TGTGCCAGCACCGGGACAGGGAGGAATGAGCAGTTATTC.

A word on this clonotype: This sequence may be a read error, since a much larger clone differs from it by one base. The chain joins TRBV7-9 to TRBJ2-7; D is undetermined. There are 14 residues in the CDR3. V shed 1 base and J shed 6 bases, with 13 bases lying between them. Looked up from germline, CDR1 is SEHNR and CDR2 is FQNEAQ (reference sequence). CDR3 sequence reads: CASSLVGSRREQYF. The CDR3 DNA sequence: TGTGCCAGCAGCTTAGTTGGCAGTAGACGCGAGCAGTACTTC. Based on the CDR3 plus reference TRBV7-9 and TRBJ2-7, the full variable domain is DTGVSQNPRHKITKRGQNVTFRCDPISEHNRLYWYRQTLGQGPEFLTYFQNEAQLEKSRLLSDRFSAERPKGSFSTLEIQRTEQGDSAMYLCASSLVGSRREQYFGPGTRLTVT.

The V and J genes are TRBV6-5 and TRBJ1-5; D perhaps matches TRBD1 (5 bases). This CDR3 region has 15 residues. The germline CDR1 and CDR2 sequences are MNHEY and SVGAGI. Trimming stripped 2 bases from V and 7 bases from J, with 15 bases between. The CDR3 sequence: CASSYTREGRQPQHF. The CDR3 region has the DNA TGTGCCAGCAGTTACACCAGGGAGGGGAGGCAGCCCCAGCATTTT.

This clonotype was counted between two and nine times. The rearrangement joins TRBV6-2 or TRBV6-3 to TRBJ2-1, with D possibly being TRBD1 or TRBD2 (6 bases each). Trimming left V 5 bases short and J 12 bases short, with 29 bases between. The CDR3 spans 17 residues. Germline V gene data show CDR1 as MNHEY and CDR2 as SVGEGT. CDR3 coding DNA: TGTGCCAGCAGTCCGAATACTAGGGGGGTGAAGATAAGGGGGCAGTTCTTC. Translation gives CASSPNTRGVKIRGQFF.

The chain is built from TRBV7-2 and TRBJ2-1; 14 nucleotides align to TRBD2. This CDR3 region has 14 residues. Trimming cost V 5 bases and J 9 bases; bases outside gene matches: 3. Germline assignment: CDR1 SGHTA and CDR2 FQGNSA. CDR3 sequence: CASSSGLAGGEQFF. The CDR3 DNA follows: TGTGCCAGCAGCAGCGGACTAGCGGGAGGTGAGCAGTTCTTC.

Points on this clonotype: A junction end diverges from the germline sequence, so it may reflect a read error. The CDR3 bases are TGTGCCAGCAGCTTGGCGGGGGGTGGCATCAATCATCCCCAGCATTTT. Amino acid sequence: CASSLAGGGINHPQHF. The chain links TRBV5-4 to TRBJ1-5; weak D call: TRBD1 (5 bases). The CDR3 totals 16 residues. Germline V gene lookup returns CDR1 SGHNT and CDR2 YYREEE (reference sequence).

By share of the sample, this clonotype is medium-sized. The chain is built from TRBV7-6 and TRBJ1-4; 7 nucleotides agree with TRBD1. The CDR3 is 16 residues long. V gave up 2 bases and J gave up 6 bases; unmatched junction bases: 9. From germline, CDR1 is SGHVS and CDR2 FNYEAQ. CDR3 nucleotide sequence: TGTGCCAGCAGCTTAAGTGCGCAGGGGGGAGATGAAAAACTGTTTTTT. Translation gives CASSLSAQGGDEKLFF.

The gene calls are TRBV7-2 and TRBJ1-2; maybe TRBD1 (6 bases). V lost 0 bases to trimming and J lost 3 bases, with 11 bases between them. The CDR3 contains 15 residues. Germline assignment: CDR1 SGHTA and CDR2 FQGNSA. CDR3 nucleotide sequence: TGTGCCAGCAGCTTAGCTGGGGGCAATCACTATGGCTACACCTTC. Its protein is CASSLAGGNHYGYTF.

By share of the sample, this clonotype is medium-sized (0.01 to 0.1%). The chain is built from TRBV5-6 and TRBJ2-3; no clear D gene. V was cut by 3 bases and J by 3 bases, with 8 bases left in between. This CDR3 comprises 13 residues. From germline, CDR1 is SGHDT and CDR2 YYEEEE. As DNA, the CDR3 is TGTGCCAGCAGCTGGGGTGGTACAGATACGCAGTATTTT. Protein product: CASSWGGTDTQYF.

The chain has TRBV20-1 and TRBJ2-7; D is uncertain. V lost 6 bases to trimming and J lost 4 bases, with 13 bases between them. Germline V gene lookup returns CDR1 DFQATT and CDR2 SNEGSKA (reference sequence). This CDR3 is built from 12 residues. CDR3 protein: CSAHGDGYEQYF. CDR3 sequence (DNA): TGCAGTGCACACGGAGACGGGTACGAGCAGTACTTC.

This clonotype is deemed medium-sized (0.01 to 0.1%). V gene TRBV18 combines with J gene TRBJ2-5; tentative D call: TRBD2 (5 bases). This CDR3 contains 15 residues. Germline V CDR1 and CDR2: KGHSH, LQKENI. V lost 0 bases and J 7 bases, leaving 15 bases between the germline ends. The CDR3 here is CASSPPRAQGGTQYF. CDR3 bases: TGTGCCAGCTCACCACCGAGGGCCCAAGGAGGGACCCAGTACTTC.

Only a few counts were recorded for this clonotype. CDR3 loop: CSADPIAGGRTGELFF. DNA for the CDR3: TGCAGTGCTGATCCCATTGCGGGAGGGCGGACCGGGGAGCTGTTTTTT. The V gene is TRBV20-1, the J gene TRBJ2-2; 9 bases agree with TRBD2. The CDR3 contains 16 residues. The V and J ends lost 5 bases and 5 bases, in that order; junction bases with no gene match: 12. Germline V gene lookup returns CDR1 DFQATT and CDR2 SNEGSKA (reference sequence).

The CDR3 sequence: CASRPGLASYEQYF. CDR3 DNA sequence: TGTGCCAGCAGACCGGGACTAGCTTCGTACGAGCAGTACTTC. The genes are TRBV7-2 and TRBJ2-7; 9 bases are a match to TRBD2. Looked up from germline, CDR1 is SGHTA and CDR2 is FQGNSA. After removal of 6 bases from V and 4 bases from J, the junction contained 7 bases not matched to a gene. The CDR3 runs to 14 residues. Full variable domain (rest looked up from reference TRBV7-2 and TRBJ2-7): GAGVSQSPSNKVTEKGKDVELRCDPISGHTALYWYRQSLGQGLEFLIYFQGNSAPDKSGLPSDRFSAERTGGSVSTLTIQRTQQEDSAVYLCASRPGLASYEQYFGPGTRLTVT.

Remarks on this clonotype: This may arise from a read error, as a much more abundant clone is one base away. This rearrangement joins TRBV6-5 to TRBJ2-2, with a tentative D call TRBD2 (6 bases). This CDR3 spans 19 amino acids. Germline V gene lookup returns CDR1 MNHEY and CDR2 SVGAGI. The germline V and J ends were trimmed by 6 bases and 7 bases, with 30 bases remaining between them. CDR3 sequence reads: CASRVTSLRLAQAGGELFF. The DNA of the CDR3 is TGTGCCAGCAGAGTTACTAGTTTGCGGCTAGCGCAGGCGGGCGGGGAGCTGTTTTTT.